This paragraph reports one TCR beta chain. The antigen remains undetermined. The germline CDR1 and CDR2 sequences are MNHEY and SVGAGI. The CDR3 sequence is 15 residues long. V lost 0 bases to trimming and J lost 9 bases; unmatched junction nucleotides: 6. This specimen comes from a study of human T cells and chemical hapten exposure. Study at large: The study enrolled mostly female patients with alopecia areata, totalis or universalis.

TCRdb re-called the RACE reads through MiXCR, storing one row per CDR3 protein. Altogether about 60,000 distinct CDR3 sequences are present, 11% being singletons, with the ten largest covering around 4.1%. Study results and limitations: The formation of large CDR3 similarity clusters by expanded TCRs significantly exceeded that of controls.

The time point: pre-sensitization, week 0. The treatment: therapeutic diphenylcyclopropenone sensitization with weekly scalp DPC. Total RNA was isolated from whole blood that had not been fractionated. This clonotype originated in a woman in her thirties or forties with alopecia areata. Some clones in this sample may be carry-over from other donors' samples. Specimen: whole blood, collected in connection with sensitization to the hapten diphenylcyclopropenone (DPC). The chain recombines TRBV6-5 with TRBJ2-1; 9 nucleotides align to TRBD2. The CDR3 region is CASSYSGTSRSEQFF. CDR3 in DNA: TGTGCCAGCAGTTACTCGGGGACTAGCCGCAGTGAGCAGTTCTTC.